Shown below are 21 T cell receptor beta chains from a single sample sequenced in a study of CD8+CD57+ T cells in acquired aplastic anemia. Previously, flow cytometry had revealed CD8+CD57+ cell expansion in the patients chosen for sequencing. TCR beta VDJ combinations and CDR3 sequences were profiled from genomic DNA. TCRdb reprocessed the reads with MiXCR, giving one entry per CDR3 protein. The profile covers 200,000 to 250,000 distinct CDR3 sequences, with 65% appearing a single time and around 58% taken by the ten largest. The sequencing input was sorted CD4+, CD8+, or CD8+CD57+ T cells (not recorded which) from PBMCs. The receptors originated from a human donor with aplastic anemia.

The CDR3 loop is CASSGNSSYEQYF. DNA for the CDR3: TGTGCCAGCAGCGGGAACTCCTCCTACGAGCAGTACTTC. J is TRBJ2-7 and V is TRBV9; D not resolved. CDR1 is SGDLS, CDR2 YYNGEE, per germline. Trimming left V 3 bases short and J 0 bases short, with 7 bases between. The CDR3 length is 13 residues. Full variable domain (remainder filled in from reference TRBV9 and TRBJ2-7): DSGVTQTPKHLITATGQRVTLRCSPRSGDLSVYWYQQSLDQGLQFLIQYYNGEERAKGNILERFSAQQFPDLHSELNLSSLELGDSALYFCASSGNSSYEQYFGPGTRLTVT.

This clonotype was detected only once. The junction differs from germline at one of its ends, possibly a read error. V and J are TRBV15 and TRBJ2-7; TRBD2 is a possible D gene (5 bases). Per the germline V gene, CDR1 is LNHNV and CDR2 is YYDKDF (reference sequence). The CDR3 is 16 residues long. The chain's CDR3 is CASSGAPGKLSYEQYF. The CDR3 coding sequence is TGTGCCAGCAGTGGTGCCCCCGGGAAACTCTCCTATGAGCAGTACTTC.

J is TRBJ2-7 and V is TRBV19; D gene unclear. Trimming removed 3 bases at V and 3 bases at J, with 9 bases between. This CDR3 contains 13 residues. The germline V gene encodes CDR1 LNHDA and CDR2 SQIVND (reference sequence). Here the CDR3 DNA reads TGTGCCAGTAGTATTAGACTCGACTACGAGCAGTACTTC. It codes for CASSIRLDYEQYF.

Comment on this clonotype: Germline is not matched at one junction end, which may reflect a read error. V usage is TRBV15 and J usage is TRBJ2-1; TRBD2 agrees at 10 bases. In germline, CDR1 is LNHNV, CDR2 YYDKDF (reference sequence). The CDR3 extends over 17 amino acids. The CDR3 coding sequence is TGTGCCGCCAGCAGCCAACTGACAACGGGACTAGCGAGTGAGCAGTTCTTC. Translating it yields CAASSQLTTGLASEQFF.

The V and J genes are TRBV7-2 and TRBJ2-2; no clear D. Per the germline V gene, CDR1 is SGHTA and CDR2 is FQGNSA. This CDR3 is 11 amino acids long. Deletions cut 4 bases from V and 5 bases from J, with 2 bases between. Written as DNA, the CDR3 is TGTGCCAGCAGCTCGACCGGGGAGCTGTTTTTT. This sequence encodes CASSSTGELFF.

This chain connects TRBV20-1 to TRBJ2-1; 8 bases are a match to TRBD1. From germline, CDR1 is DFQATT and CDR2 SNEGSKA (reference sequence). The length of the CDR3 is 14 residues. The V segment lost 3 bases and the J segment 8 bases; nucleotides outside the gene matches: 9. The CDR3 DNA follows: TGCAGTGCTAGTCCGGGGCAGGGGGCTGATGAGCAGTTCTTC. It translates to CSASPGQGADEQFF.

Notes on this clonotype: Without the conserved terminal phenylalanine or tryptophan, this CDR3 likely stems from a read error. The chain couples TRBV11-2 to TRBJ2-7; no clear D. Trimming cost V 1 base and J 8 bases, with 9 bases left between them. The CDR3 contains 12 residues. Germline-derived CDR1 and CDR2 are SGHAT and FQNNGV. The CDR3 coding sequence is TGTGCCAGCAGCTTAGCGGTGTACAAGCAGTACCTC. This encodes CASSLAVYKQYL.

The chain uses TRBV2 and TRBJ2-2; 7 positions match TRBD1. The J segment lost 5 bases and the V segment lost 4 bases, leaving 4 bases of the junction unmatched. Germline CDR1 reads SNHLY; CDR2 reads FYNNEI. This CDR3 comprises 14 residues. CDR3 nucleotide sequence: TGTGCCAGCAGTGGCACAGGGGAAACCGGGGAGCTGTTTTTT. Translation gives CASSGTGETGELFF. The full variable domain, with the rest looked up from reference TRBV2 and TRBJ2-2, is EPEVTQTPSHQVTQMGQEVILRCVPISNHLYFYWYRQILGQKVEFLVSFYNNEISEKSEIFDDQFSVERPDGSNFTLKIRSTKLEDSAMYFCASSGTGETGELFFGEGSRLTVL.

The chain combines TRBV5-1 with TRBJ2-7, with D possibly matching TRBD1 (6 bases). V gave up 0 bases and J gave up 3 bases, with 25 bases separating them. The length of the CDR3 is 19 residues. Per germline, CDR1 SGHRS and CDR2 YFSETQ. The CDR3 DNA follows: TGCGCCAGCAGCTTGGGGTGGGCCACAGGGTTGACTGTCTTCTACGAGCAGTACTTC. Its protein is CASSLGWATGLTVFYEQYF.

The rearrangement joins TRBV29-1 to TRBJ1-2; the match to TRBD1 covers 9 bases. This CDR3 is 12 amino acids long. The trim removed 6 bases at V and 4 bases at J, leaving 3 bases unmatched. Germline CDR1 reads SQVTM; CDR2 reads ANQGSEA. The CDR3: CSVGQGIYGYTF. The CDR3 DNA follows: TGCAGCGTCGGACAGGGGATCTATGGCTACACCTTC.

The chain has TRBV10-3 and TRBJ1-1, with TRBD1 as a possible D gene (5 bases). The germline gives CDR1 ENHRY, CDR2 SYGVKD. This CDR3 is 15 amino acids long. V was pared by 4 bases and J by 6 bases, with 18 bases between. Here the CDR3 DNA reads TGTGCCATCAGTGGGGGGAGTGGCGGTATCGCTGAAGCTTTCTTT. Translating it yields CAISGGSGGIAEAFF.

This clonotype was recorded at least ten times. The chain couples TRBV7-8 to TRBJ2-1, with 16 bases that match TRBD2. CDR1 and CDR2 (germline): SGHVS, FQNEAQ. After removal of 0 bases from V and 4 bases from J, the junction contained 6 bases not matched to a gene. The CDR3 has 19 amino acids. CDR3 amino acids: CASSLAAGLAGGIYNEQFF. CDR3 nucleotide sequence: TGTGCCAGCAGCTTAGCCGCGGGACTAGCGGGGGGGATTTACAATGAGCAGTTCTTC.

This chain's CDR3 is CASSNGPLAQYF. The CDR3 nucleotides are TGTGCCAGCAGTAACGGCCCCCTGGCCCAGTACTTC. The V call is TRBV6-2 or TRBV6-3, the J call TRBJ2-5; D not resolved. Germline loops: CDR1 MNHEY, CDR2 SVGEGT. This CDR3 region has 12 residues. Between the trimmed V and J ends, which lost 5 bases and 9 bases, there was a span of 13 bases.

V usage is TRBV29-1 and J usage is TRBJ1-2; the D is unclear. The CDR3 totals 16 residues. Germline V gene sequence: CDR1 SQVTM, CDR2 ANQGSEA. The DNA for the CDR3 is TGCAGTGTCCCCCCTCCTCATACAGCGACCAACTATGGCTACACCTTC. Its protein is CSVPPPHTATNYGYTF.

The chain uses TRBV5-1 and TRBJ1-5, with D perhaps TRBD1 (5 bases). This CDR3 comprises 15 residues. Germline-derived CDR1 and CDR2 are SGHRS and YFSETQ. V was shortened by 0 bases and J by 1 base, with 8 bases between the two germline ends. The CDR3 region is CASSLDGGSNQPQHF. CDR3 bases: TGCGCCAGCAGCTTGGATGGGGGAAGCAATCAGCCCCAGCATTTT.

This clonotype was recorded once. The chain combines TRBV11-2 with TRBJ1-5; possible D gene TRBD1, 5 bases. The CDR3 contains 14 residues. In germline, CDR1 is SGHAT, CDR2 FQNNGV. Trimming removed 1 base at V and 3 bases at J, with 7 bases between. The CDR3 region has the DNA TGTGCCAGCAGCTTAGGGACAAACAATCAGCCCCAGCATTTT. It codes for CASSLGTNNQPQHF.

In DNA form, the CDR3 reads TGTGCCAGCAGCCCCGCAGGTAATAGCGGGAGCTCCTACGAGCAGTACTTC. This gives the protein CASSPAGNSGSSYEQYF. The chain links TRBV9 to TRBJ2-7; 9 bases map to TRBD2. Trimming took 4 bases from V and 0 from J; bases not matched to a gene: 11. Germline V gene sequence: CDR1 SGDLS, CDR2 YYNGEE. This CDR3 is 17 amino acids long.

This clonotype came up a few times. The chain uses TRBV15 and TRBJ1-6; D is possibly TRBD1 (6 bases). The CDR3 is 13 amino acids. Trimming removed 6 bases at V and 3 bases at J, with 6 bases between. The germline CDR1 and CDR2 sequences are LNHNV and YYDKDF (reference sequence). The CDR3: CATRDSYNSPLHF. CDR3 coding DNA: TGTGCCACCAGGGACAGCTATAATTCACCCCTCCACTTT.

The chain recombines TRBV20-1 with TRBJ2-7; TRBD1 matches 8 bases. CDR3 length equals 13 residues. Germline lookup yields CDR1 DFQATT and CDR2 SNEGSKA (reference sequence). V shed 5 bases and J 1 base; nucleotides not matched to a gene: 4. CDR3 residues: CSAGTGPSYEQYF. The CDR3 nucleotides read TGCAGTGCTGGGACAGGACCTTCCTACGAGCAGTACTTC.

This clonotype occurred many times. This sequence joins TRBV5-1 and TRBJ1-1; tentatively, D is TRBD1 (5 bases). Germline CDR1 and CDR2: SGHRS and YFSETQ. The CDR3 is 13 residues long. V was clipped by 5 bases and J by 6 bases, with 14 bases between them. In nucleotides, the CDR3 is TGCGCCAGCAGGGCAGGGATTGTCCCTGAAGCTTTCTTT. Its protein product is CASRAGIVPEAFF.

The gene calls are TRBV5-1 and TRBJ2-1; D is possibly TRBD2 (6 bases). The CDR3 has 15 amino acids. Germline CDR1 is SGHRS and CDR2 is YFSETQ. Trimming took 0 bases from V and 6 from J, leaving 13 bases between them. CDR3 DNA sequence: TGCGCCAGCAGCTTGGCAGGCGGGACTTTCAATGAGCAGTTCTTC. Protein sequence: CASSLAGGTFNEQFF.